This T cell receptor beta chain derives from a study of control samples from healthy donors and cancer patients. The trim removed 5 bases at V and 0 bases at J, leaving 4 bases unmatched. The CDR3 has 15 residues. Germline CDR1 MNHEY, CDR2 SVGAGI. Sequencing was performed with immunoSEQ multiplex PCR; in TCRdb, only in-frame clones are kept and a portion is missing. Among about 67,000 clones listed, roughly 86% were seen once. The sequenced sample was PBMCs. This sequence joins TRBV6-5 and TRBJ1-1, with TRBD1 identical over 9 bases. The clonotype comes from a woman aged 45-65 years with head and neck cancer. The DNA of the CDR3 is TGTGCCAGCAGTCGGACAGGGGTGATGAACACTGAAGCTTTCTTT. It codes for CASSRTGVMNTEAFF.